This T cell receptor beta chain emerged from a study of T cells in Graves' hyperthyroidism and ophthalmopathy. Study-wide results and caveats: The model predicted ophthalmopathy a median around 6.5 months before onset.

Many counts were recorded for this clonotype. No antigen is known for it. The V gene's germline CDR1 is MDHEN and CDR2 SYDVKM. V was clipped by 5 bases and J by 6 bases, with 19 bases between them. The CDR3 is 15 residues long. Disease duration under 2 months; hyperthyroidism patients were aged 18 to 65. TCR beta CDR3 sequences were amplified from RNA transcripts. The primer set for the first-round RT-PCR of the TCR CDR3 was HTBI. TCRdb ran MiXCR on the multiplex PCR reads and lists one entry per CDR3 protein. The sample holds a few hundred thousand distinct CDR3 sequences; roughly 15% are singletons and the top ten take about 33%.

This receptor was identified in a woman aged 50 to 60 with Graves' hyperthyroidism that later progressed to Graves' ophthalmopathy. Material: blood. This sequence joins TRBV28 and TRBJ1-2; D might be TRBD1 (6 bases). CDR3 sequence (DNA): TGTGCCAGCAGTCTCACGGGGGCTAGAGCTAATGGCTACACCTTC. Encoded protein: CASSLTGARANGYTF.